Presented here are 5 T cell receptor beta chains from one specimen sequenced in a study of CXCR3-negative and CXCR3-positive naive CD8 T cells. 5' RACE with UMI labels generated the TRB cDNA libraries. For each CDR3 protein, TCRdb gives one entry from its re-call of the 5' RACE reads, without DNA. This repertoire comprises under 85,000 distinct CDR3 sequences; its ten largest clones make up about 1.5%. Sequencing used naive CXCR3- CD8+ T cells from blood. The subset is: CD45RO-CCR7+CD27+CD95- naive CD8+ T cells lacking CXCR3 (TNR3-). The receptors stem from a human donor in good health. Some clones in this sample may be carry-over from other donors' samples.

V usage is TRBV7-9 and J usage is TRBJ1-2. This CDR3 is built from 12 residues. Germline V gene data show CDR1 as SEHNR and CDR2 as FQNEAQ (reference sequence). The CDR3 reads CASSRGLDGYTF.

Here the CDR3 reads CASRQYNEQFF. The chain recombines TRBV6-6 with TRBJ2-1. This CDR3 comprises 11 residues. The germline V gene has CDR1 MNHNY and CDR2 SVGAGI (reference sequence).

CDR3 sequence: CASRPPGGLNGYTF. This chain uses TRBV12-3 or TRBV12-4 with TRBJ1-2. This CDR3 spans 14 amino acids.

The chain joins TRBV7-3 to TRBJ1-1; TCRdb indicates TRBD1, and absent DNA this call remains unverified. The germline CDR1 and CDR2 sequences are SGHTA and FQGTGA. This CDR3 spans 13 amino acids. This CDR3 reads CASSLYRDTEAFF.

The rearrangement uses TRBV12-3 or TRBV12-4 and TRBJ2-1; TCRdb's D gene call, TRBD2, goes unchecked for lack of DNA. The CDR3 extends over 16 amino acids. The CDR3 region is CASSFAGPLPHNEQFF.